The clone carrying this TCR beta chain came up once. Its antigen remains unknown. This sample stems from a study of PD-L1 blockade in urothelial cancer. Study details: Typically, measured as a median, blood samples had over 120,000 T cells. Overall study findings and caveats: Pretreatment peripheral blood TCR clonality that fell below the median predicted better survival among the patients studied.

The V gene end was trimmed by 0 bases and the J gene end by 5 bases; junction bases not matched to a gene: 12. Germline CDR1 is LNHDA and CDR2 is SQIVND (reference sequence). CDR3 length: 19 amino acids. Clones were read by immunoSEQ multiplex PCR, and TCRdb kept only the in-frame ones, dropping some. The sample shows tens of thousands of clones, roughly 86% of them seen only once. Documented time point: peripheral blood 6 weeks after treatment start. Patients had urothelial carcinoma that was locally advanced or metastatic. The rearrangement joins TRBV19 to TRBJ2-2; 10 nucleotides line up with TRBD1. The receptor was derived from a man in his 60s with urothelial cancer. This specimen was PBMCs, taken around atezolizumab (anti-PD-L1) treatment. CDR3 amino acids: CASSIERTGGTGVTGELFF. The CDR3 DNA reads as TGTGCCAGTAGTATAGAGAGGACAGGGGGTACGGGTGTTACCGGGGAGCTGTTTTTT.